This T cell receptor beta chain was sequenced during a study of Graves' ophthalmopathy and Graves' hyperthyroidism. The TCR beta CDR3 regions underwent amplification from RNA transcripts. HTBI primers served in a first-round RT-PCR, which a second-round multiplex PCR followed. TCRdb ran MiXCR on the multiplex PCR reads and lists one entry per CDR3 protein. The repertoire includes around 600,000 distinct CDR3 sequences, more than 40% of them detected once, and over 2.5% sits in the top ten. Orbital computed tomography, together with clinical symptoms, serum thyroxine, TRAb and thyroid ultrasound, was used for diagnosis. Trimming cost V 3 bases and J 4 bases; bases outside gene matches: 15. In germline, CDR1 is SNHLY, CDR2 FYNNEI. This CDR3 contains 18 residues. This clonotype was detected ten times or more.

The TCR sequence derives from an adult man with Graves' ophthalmopathy. The chain has TRBV2 and TRBJ1-1; TRBD1 aligns across 9 bases. The sequenced sample consisted of peripheral blood. The CDR3 DNA follows: TGTGCCAGCAGTGATCGCCCCCCGGGACAGGGTTTTATCACTGAAGCTTTCTTT. Protein: CASSDRPPGQGFITEAFF.